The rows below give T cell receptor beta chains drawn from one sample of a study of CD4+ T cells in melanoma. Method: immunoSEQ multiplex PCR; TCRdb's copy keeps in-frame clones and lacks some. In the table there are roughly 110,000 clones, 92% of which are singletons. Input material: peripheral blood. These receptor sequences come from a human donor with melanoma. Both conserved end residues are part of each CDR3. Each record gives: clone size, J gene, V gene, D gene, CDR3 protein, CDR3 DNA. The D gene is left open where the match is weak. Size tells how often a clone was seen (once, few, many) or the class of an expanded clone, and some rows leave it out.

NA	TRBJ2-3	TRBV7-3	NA	CASSRGASSTDTQYF	TGTGCCAGCAGCCGTGGGGCCTCTAGCACAGATACGCAGTATTTT
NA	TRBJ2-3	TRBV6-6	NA	CASRRQPLASTDTQYF	TGTGCCAGCAGGCGACAGCCATTGGCTAGCACAGATACGCAGTATTTT
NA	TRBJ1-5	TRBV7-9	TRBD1	CASSPLGQGTGQPQHF	TGTGCCAGCAGCCCATTGGGACAGGGGACCGGTCAGCCCCAGCATTTT
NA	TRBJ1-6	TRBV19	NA	CASSIDRSSYNSPLHF	TGTGCCAGTAGTATCGACCGGAGCTCCTATAATTCACCCCTCCACTTT
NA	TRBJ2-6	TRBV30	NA	CAWSVRAGVAGANVLTF	TGTGCCTGGAGTGTACGCGCAGGGGTCGCTGGGGCCAACGTCCTGACTTTC
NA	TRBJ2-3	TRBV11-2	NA	CASRSWASTDTQYF	TGTGCCAGCAGATCCTGGGCTAGCACAGATACGCAGTATTTT
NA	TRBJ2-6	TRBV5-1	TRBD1	CASSLDRGRYNSGANVLTF	TGCGCCAGCAGCCTGGACAGGGGGAGATACAACTCTGGGGCCAACGTCCTGACTTTC
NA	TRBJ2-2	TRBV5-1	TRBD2	CASSLGLAGGELFF	TGCGCCAGCAGCTTAGGGCTAGCGGGCGGGGAGCTGTTTTTT
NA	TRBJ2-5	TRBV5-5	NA	CASSPQGGYQETQYF	TGTGCCAGCAGCCCGCAGGGGGGGTACCAAGAGACCCAGTACTTC
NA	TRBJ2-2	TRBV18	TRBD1	CASSPGQGARTGELFF	TGTGCCAGCTCACCGGGACAGGGGGCGAGGACCGGGGAGCTGTTTTTT
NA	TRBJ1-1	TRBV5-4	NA	CASSQMGLEKAFF	TGTGCCAGCAGCCAGATGGGTCTTGAGAAAGCTTTCTTT
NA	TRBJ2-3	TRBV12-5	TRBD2	CASGREGGSTDTQYF	TGTGCTAGTGGTCGGGAGGGGGGCAGCACAGATACGCAGTATTTT
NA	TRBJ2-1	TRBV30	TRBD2	CAWTFGGGANEQFF	TGTGCCTGGACCTTCGGCGGGGGGGCAAATGAGCAGTTCTTC
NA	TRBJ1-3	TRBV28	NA	CASEGRATTLGNTIYF	TGTGCCAGCGAAGGTAGGGCGACGACCCTCGGAAACACCATATATTTT
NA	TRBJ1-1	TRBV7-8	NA	CASSPSETNTEAFF	TGTGCCAGCAGCCCGTCGGAAACGAACACTGAAGCTTTCTTT
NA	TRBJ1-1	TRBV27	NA	CASEAKVGTEAFF	TGTGCCAGCGAGGCAAAGGTTGGAACTGAAGCTTTCTTT
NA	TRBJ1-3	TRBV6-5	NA	CASSYGSPRSGNTIYF	TGTGCCAGCAGTTATGGCAGCCCCCGCTCTGGAAACACCATATATTTT
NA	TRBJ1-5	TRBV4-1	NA	CASSQGPGQPQHF	TGCGCCAGCAGCCAGGGTCCAGGCCAGCCCCAGCATTTT
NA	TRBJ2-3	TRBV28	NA	CASSMIGTSTDTQYF	TGTGCCAGCAGTATGATAGGAACTAGCACAGATACGCAGTATTTT
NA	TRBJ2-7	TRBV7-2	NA	CASSSAGPFEQYF	TGTGCCAGCAGCTCCGCTGGGCCCTTCGAGCAGTACTTC
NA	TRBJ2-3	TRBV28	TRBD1	CASSLPGGWQADTQYF	TGTGCCAGCAGTCTTCCAGGGGGCTGGCAGGCAGATACGCAGTATTTT
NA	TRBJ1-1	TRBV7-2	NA	CASSYTMNTEAFF	TGTGCCAGCAGCTACACAATGAACACTGAAGCTTTCTTT
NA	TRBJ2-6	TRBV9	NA	CASRKLDSGANVLTF	TGTGCCAGCAGAAAATTAGACTCTGGGGCCAACGTCCTGACTTTC
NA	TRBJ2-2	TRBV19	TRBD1	CASHEQGYPGELFF	TGTGCCAGCCACGAACAGGGGTACCCCGGGGAGCTGTTTTTT
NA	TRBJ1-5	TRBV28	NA	CASSLKGYQPQHF	TGTGCCAGCAGTTTGAAAGGTTATCAGCCCCAGCATTTT
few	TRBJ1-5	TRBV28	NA	CASSVIQGGHSNQPQHF	TGTGCCAGCAGTGTGATCCAGGGAGGTCATAGCAATCAGCCCCAGCATTTT
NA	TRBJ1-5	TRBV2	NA	CASSEGGAGGQPQHF	TGTGCCAGCAGTGAAGGGGGGGCGGGCGGTCAGCCCCAGCATTTT